What follows are 21 T cell receptor beta chains derived from one specimen sequenced in a study of T cells after somatic rescue of genetic block. Repertoires were generated with immunoSEQ multiplex PCR, while TCRdb's copy carries only in-frame clones and drops some. The sample yields tens of thousands of clones, 80% to 90% seen once. Sequenced sample: peripheral blood mononuclear cells (PBMCs). These receptors were taken from a woman under 30.

This clone was observed a single time. The chain joins TRBV27 to TRBJ2-5, with D tentatively TRBD1 (5 bases). The ends were cut back, 3 bases at V and 5 bases at J, with 16 bases in the middle. Germline CDR1 MNHEY, CDR2 SMNVEV (reference sequence). The CDR3 spans 15 residues. This CDR3 is CASSFGSAGLETQYF. The CDR3 DNA follows: TGTGCCAGCAGTTTCGGATCGGCAGGGCTGGAGACCCAGTACTTC.

The chain uses TRBV15 and TRBJ2-7, with a tentative D call TRBD2 (6 bases). Germline V gene data show CDR1 as LNHNV and CDR2 as YYDKDF (reference sequence). V lost 0 bases and J lost 2, with 14 bases in between. The CDR3 length is 16 residues. CDR3 region: CATSRDLAGSAYEQYF. The CDR3 DNA reads TGTGCCACCAGCAGAGATCTGGCGGGATCAGCCTACGAGCAGTACTTC.

The chain combines TRBV9 with TRBJ2-7; D is perhaps TRBD2 (7 bases). Germline assignment: CDR1 SGDLS and CDR2 YYNGEE. The ends were cut back, 0 bases at V and 3 bases at J, with 16 bases in the middle. The CDR3 is 16 residues long. The CDR3 DNA reads as TGTGCCAGCAGCGTAGATGGGAGGGGGAGTCGCTACGAGCAGTACTTC. It specifies CASSVDGRGSRYEQYF.

The rearrangement joins TRBV5-4 to TRBJ2-4; TRBD2 matches at 8 bases. The V gene end was trimmed by 1 base and the J gene end by 2 bases; junction bases not matched to a gene: 5. Looked up from germline, CDR1 is SGHNT and CDR2 is YYREEE (reference sequence). This CDR3 is 16 amino acids long. CDR3 loop: CASSLLLAGPKNIQYF. DNA for the CDR3: TGTGCCAGCAGCTTGCTCTTAGCGGGACCCAAAAACATTCAGTACTTC. Variable domain in full (rest from reference TRBV5-4 and TRBJ2-4): ETGVTQSPTHLIKTRGQQVTLRCSSQSGHNTVSWYQQALGQGPQFIFQYYREEENGRGNFPPRFSGLQFPNYSSELNVNALELDDSALYLCASSLLLAGPKNIQYFGAGTRLSVL.

This clone is a singleton in its sample. The rearrangement uses TRBV9 and TRBJ1-2; the D is unclear. In germline, CDR1 is SGDLS, CDR2 YYNGEE. This CDR3 spans 12 amino acids. Trimming took off 6 bases at V and 0 bases at J, with 6 bases between the two ends. The CDR3 DNA reads TGTGCCAGCACCAGACCTAACTATGGCTACACCTTC. As protein: CASTRPNYGYTF.

The rearrangement joins TRBV7-8 to TRBJ2-3; D perhaps matches TRBD1 (5 bases). CDR3 length equals 14 residues. V lost 0 bases to trimming and J lost 2 bases, with 6 bases between them. The germline V gene has CDR1 SGHVS and CDR2 FQNEAQ. The CDR3 region has the DNA TGTGCCAGCAGCTTAGCGGGGCCCACAGATACGCAGTATTTT. It is translated as CASSLAGPTDTQYF.

The J gene is TRBJ2-7, the V gene TRBV28; 14 bases are a match to TRBD2. Germline V CDR1 and CDR2: MDHEN, SYDVKM. This CDR3 comprises 18 residues. The ends lost 5 bases at V and 6 bases at J; junction bases unmatched: 15. The CDR3: CASSHPGTSGSIGSEQYF. DNA of the CDR3: TGTGCCAGCAGTCACCCTGGGACTAGCGGGAGCATTGGTAGCGAGCAGTACTTC.

This chain uses TRBV28 with TRBJ1-5; no clear D. This CDR3 contains 15 residues. CDR1 MDHEN and CDR2 SYDVKM come from the germline V gene. Trimming removed 6 bases at V and 3 bases at J, with 15 bases between. The CDR3 spells CASSQASPLNQPQHF. The CDR3 DNA sequence: TGTGCCAGCAGCCAAGCGTCCCCTCTCAATCAGCCCCAGCATTTT.

The V gene is TRBV5-4, the J gene TRBJ2-6; weak D call: TRBD1 (5 bases). Germline CDR1 and CDR2: SGHNT and YYREEE (reference sequence). V lost 4 bases and J lost 0, with 11 bases in between. This CDR3 region has 16 residues. The CDR3 here is CASSVYRSSGANVLTF. CDR3 nucleotides: TGTGCCAGCAGCGTGTACAGGAGCTCTGGGGCCAACGTCCTGACTTTC.

This rearrangement joins TRBV7-8 to TRBJ2-1; 9 bases match TRBD2. Germline V lookup: CDR1 SGHVS, CDR2 FQNEAQ. The ends lost 6 bases at V and 3 bases at J; junction bases unmatched: 6. The CDR3 consists of 15 residues. CDR3 DNA sequence: TGTGCCAGCAGGAGAACTAGCGGGTACTACAATGAGCAGTTCTTC. Protein: CASRRTSGYYNEQFF.

V and J are TRBV7-9 and TRBJ2-3; no reliable D call. Trimming removed 1 base from V and 6 bases from J, with 11 bases in between. CDR1 is SEHNR, CDR2 FQNEAQ, per germline (reference sequence). The CDR3 consists of 14 residues. CDR3: CASSLGGRADTQYF. CDR3 coding DNA: TGTGCCAGCAGCTTAGGAGGCCGGGCGGATACGCAGTATTTT. The full variable domain, its missing parts supplied by reference TRBV7-9 and TRBJ2-3, is DTGVSQNPRHKITKRGQNVTFRCDPISEHNRLYWYRQTLGQGPEFLTYFQNEAQLEKSRLLSDRFSAERPKGSFSTLEIQRTEQGDSAMYLCASSLGGRADTQYFGPGTRLTVL.

The rearrangement uses TRBV10-3 and TRBJ2-7; D gene uncertain. V was shortened by 6 bases and J by 3 bases, with 12 bases between the two germline ends. This CDR3 contains 13 residues. Germline values: CDR1 ENHRY, CDR2 SYGVKD. This CDR3 reads CAIRGSTDYEQYF. CDR3 DNA: TGTGCCATCAGGGGGTCGACGGACTACGAGCAGTACTTC.

This clone has only one observation. The chain employs TRBV7-9 and TRBJ2-3; 10 positions match TRBD2. Looked up from germline, CDR1 is SEHNR and CDR2 is FQNEAQ (reference sequence). V lost 5 bases, J lost 4 bases, and 9 bases stayed unmatched. The CDR3 has 16 amino acids. DNA of the CDR3: TGTGCCAGCAGCGCCCGGCTAGCGGGAGTCGCAGATACGCAGTATTTT. It codes for CASSARLAGVADTQYF. The whole variable domain, filled in from reference TRBV7-9 and TRBJ2-3, reads DTGVSQNPRHKITKRGQNVTFRCDPISEHNRLYWYRQTLGQGPEFLTYFQNEAQLEKSRLLSDRFSAERPKGSFSTLEIQRTEQGDSAMYLCASSARLAGVADTQYFGPGTRLTVL.

This sequence joins TRBV28 and TRBJ2-7, with 7 bases that match TRBD2. The V and J ends lost 1 base and 7 bases, in that order; junction bases with no gene match: 7. CDR3 length equals 14 residues. CDR1 and CDR2 from the germline V gene are MDHEN and SYDVKM. The CDR3 reads CASSLLAGDGEQYF. The DNA of the CDR3 is TGTGCCAGCAGTTTATTGGCGGGAGATGGGGAGCAGTACTTC.

The chain carries TRBV27 and TRBJ2-1; 10 bases fit TRBD2. V was clipped by 2 bases and J by 3 bases; unmatched bases: 10. Germline values: CDR1 MNHEY, CDR2 SMNVEV (reference sequence). The CDR3 contains 18 residues. CDR3 nucleotide sequence: TGTGCCAGCAGTTTACACAGGGGCGGACTAGCGGTCTACAATGAGCAGTTCTTC. As protein: CASSLHRGGLAVYNEQFF.

The chain combines TRBV7-9 with TRBJ2-1; 7 bases are shared with TRBD2. Germline CDR1 reads SEHNR; CDR2 reads FQNEAQ (reference sequence). The CDR3 consists of 17 residues. V was pared by 6 bases and J by 3 bases, with 14 bases of the junction left unmatched. The CDR3 DNA sequence: TGTGCCAGCAGATACCTCACCGGGACTACCAACTACAATGAGCAGTTCTTC. Its translation is CASRYLTGTTNYNEQFF.

The chain uses TRBV5-1 and TRBJ1-5; D call uncertain. This CDR3 spans 15 amino acids. V lost 5 bases and J lost 0, with 12 bases in between. Germline CDR1 and CDR2: SGHRS and YFSETQ. CDR3 sequence reads: CASRPTLNSNQPQHF. For the CDR3, the DNA is TGCGCCAGCAGACCGACCCTTAATAGCAATCAGCCCCAGCATTTT.

The chain employs TRBV30 and TRBJ2-1; D is ambiguous. This CDR3 spans 10 amino acids. The V and J ends lost 0 bases and 10 bases respectively, with 4 bases between them. Germline CDR1 reads GTSNPN; CDR2 reads SVGIG (reference sequence). DNA for the CDR3: TGTGCCTGGAGTGTAACCGAGCAGTTCTTC. It encodes CAWSVTEQFF.

CDR3 region: CASSFVGGQETQYF. The CDR3 nucleotides are TGTGCCAGCAGCTTTGTCGGGGGGCAAGAGACCCAGTACTTC. The chain has TRBV13 and TRBJ2-5; 7 positions agree with TRBD2. The V gene end was trimmed by 3 bases and the J gene end by 2 bases; junction bases not matched to a gene: 3. Germline loops: CDR1 PRHDT, CDR2 FYEKMQ (reference sequence). CDR3 length: 14 residues.

The chain is built from TRBV6-1 and TRBJ1-5; D is ambiguous. Germline-derived CDR1 and CDR2 are MNHNS and SASEGT. The CDR3 covers 13 residues. V dropped 5 bases and J dropped 3 bases, with 8 bases sitting between them. This CDR3 is CASSREYNQPQHF. CDR3 DNA: TGTGCCAGCAGTCGTGAATACAATCAGCCCCAGCATTTT.

This rearrangement joins TRBV27 to TRBJ2-7, with 11 nucleotides matching TRBD1. The germline gives CDR1 MNHEY, CDR2 SMNVEV (reference sequence). The CDR3 spans 14 residues. J lost 5 bases, V lost 6 bases, and 6 bases had no gene match. The CDR3, as DNA: TGTGCCAGCAGGGGGTGGACAGGGGGCAACGAGCAGTACTTC. It encodes CASRGWTGGNEQYF.